What follows are 31 T cell receptor beta chains derived from one specimen sequenced in a study of long-term antiretroviral therapy in people with HIV. Sequencing relied on immunoSEQ assay v3.0, run at survey level. Data came from immunoSEQ multiplex PCR; TCRdb stores just in-frame clones and leaves some out. Here the sample spans about 18,000 clones, about four fifths being singletons. The material sequenced was unsorted PBMCs, taken 0.3 years after starting antiretroviral therapy. Source of these receptors: a woman between 50 and 59 years old with HIV.

This chain connects TRBV20-1 to TRBJ1-1; D is undetermined. The CDR3 consists of 10 residues. Trimming cost V 1 base and J 7 bases, with 4 bases left between them. Germline lookup yields CDR1 DFQATT and CDR2 SNEGSKA (reference sequence). The CDR3 here is CSARGNEAFF. The CDR3 region has the DNA TGCAGTGCTAGAGGTAATGAAGCTTTCTTT.

This clone is categorized as medium-sized. This chain's CDR3 is CASSQDPIFEAFF. The CDR3 DNA is TGCGCCAGCAGCCAAGACCCGATATTTGAAGCTTTCTTT. The chain links TRBV4-1 to TRBJ1-1, with D unclear. This CDR3 is 13 amino acids long. V lost 0 bases and J 7 bases, leaving 9 bases between the germline ends. Germline V gives CDR1 MGHRA, CDR2 YSYEKL.

This sequence joins TRBV5-4 and TRBJ2-7, with 16 bases that match TRBD2. CDR3 size: 16 residues. V was pared by 4 bases and J by 2 bases, with 3 bases of the junction left unmatched. CDR1 and CDR2 (germline): SGHNT, YYREEE (reference sequence). CDR3 in amino acids: CASSTGTSGGAYEQYV. As DNA, the CDR3 is TGTGCCAGCAGCACCGGGACTAGCGGGGGGGCCTACGAGCAGTACGTC.

In nucleotides, the CDR3 is TGTGCCAGCAGTCTTCAAGATTATAATGAAAAACTGTTTTTT. Amino acid sequence: CASSLQDYNEKLFF. The chain is built from TRBV28 and TRBJ1-4; D call uncertain. This CDR3 contains 14 residues. Germline V gene lookup returns CDR1 MDHEN and CDR2 SYDVKM. V lost 5 bases to trimming and J lost 4 bases, with 11 bases between them.

This clone was seen a single time. This chain uses TRBV27 with TRBJ1-1, with D unresolved. V gave up 3 bases and J gave up 0 bases, with 17 bases separating them. The CDR3 is 17 amino acids. Looked up from germline, CDR1 is MNHEY and CDR2 is SMNVEV (reference sequence). The CDR3 nucleotides are TGTGCCAGCAGTTTCCGGCCAGTAACCCCTATGAACACTGAAGCTTTCTTT. This encodes CASSFRPVTPMNTEAFF.

The rearrangement links TRBV29-1 to TRBJ1-2, with a weak D call TRBD1 (5 bases). The CDR3 is made up of 12 amino acids. Trimming removed 7 bases from V and 4 bases from J, with 13 bases in between. CDR1 SQVTM and CDR2 ANQGSEA come from the germline V gene. CDR3 amino acids: CSADVGAYGYTF. The CDR3, as DNA: TGCAGCGCGGACGTCGGGGCCTATGGCTACACCTTC.

This clone has just a few counts. The rearrangement uses TRBV27 and TRBJ1-5, with TRBD1 matching 9 bases. Germline lookup yields CDR1 MNHEY and CDR2 SMNVEV (reference sequence). V shed 3 bases and J 1 base; nucleotides not matched to a gene: 7. CDR3 size: 17 residues. CDR3: CASSFSSQGASNQPQHF. The CDR3 DNA reads TGTGCCAGCAGTTTCTCATCACAGGGGGCGAGCAATCAGCCCCAGCATTTT.

The chain links TRBV21-1 to TRBJ2-7; the table calls TRBD2, which could not be checked here. TRBV21-1 has pseudogene status. The CDR3 totals 17 residues. The CDR3: CASSKGPQDSAAYEQYV. In DNA form, the CDR3 reads TGTGCCAGCAGCAAAGGGCCCCAGGACTCTGCGGCCTACGAGCAGTACGTC.

This clone was found once. CDR3 DNA sequence: TGTGCCAGCGGGCCGGATACTAACTATGGCTACACCTTC. It codes for CASGPDTNYGYTF. V is TRBV6-6 and J is TRBJ1-2; D gene unclear. Germline lookup yields CDR1 MNHNY and CDR2 SVGAGI (reference sequence). V lost 8 bases and J 0 bases, leaving 10 bases between the germline ends. The CDR3 contains 13 residues.

The chain joins TRBV14 to TRBJ1-1, with a tentative D call TRBD1 (5 bases). Germline V gives CDR1 SGHDN, CDR2 FVKESK. The CDR3 contains 14 residues. V was shortened by 2 bases and J by 1 base, with 8 bases between the two germline ends. Here the CDR3 reads CASSQRQRNTEAFF. The CDR3 DNA reads as TGTGCCAGCAGCCAACGACAGCGGAACACTGAAGCTTTCTTT.

This clone has just a few counts. The V call is TRBV27, the J call TRBJ1-5, with 7 bases matching TRBD1. J lost 4 bases, V lost 9 bases, and 12 bases had no gene match. CDR3 size: 15 residues. Germline CDR1 reads MNHEY; CDR2 reads SMNVEV (reference sequence). DNA for the CDR3: TGTGCCAGTGGTCCTGGGACAGCCACGAATCAGCCCCAGCATTTT. This encodes CASGPGTATNQPQHF.

The V call is TRBV9, the J call TRBJ2-1; D is tentatively TRBD1 or TRBD2 (6 bases each). CDR3 length equals 16 residues. Trimming stripped 4 bases from V and 3 bases from J, with 17 bases between. Germline CDR1 SGDLS, CDR2 YYNGEE. CDR3 nucleotides: TGTGCCAGCAGCTTCCCAGGGGAGGTAGACTACAATGAGCAGTTCTTC. It is translated as CASSFPGEVDYNEQFF.

The V call is TRBV5-1, the J call TRBJ2-7; D uncertain. The CDR3 spans 16 residues. Trimming shortened V by 0 bases and J by 5 bases, and 18 bases separated the two germline ends. Germline V gives CDR1 SGHRS, CDR2 YFSETQ. The CDR3 is CASSLDGVFSLHEQYV. The CDR3 nucleotides are TGCGCCAGCAGCTTGGATGGAGTGTTTAGCCTCCACGAGCAGTACGTC.

This chain's CDR3 is CASSSSGLGEYGYTF. The CDR3 DNA follows: TGTGCCAGCAGTAGCTCCGGATTGGGTGAATATGGCTACACCTTC. J is TRBJ1-2 and V is TRBV25-1; the D is unclear. From germline, CDR1 is MGHDK and CDR2 SYGVNS. The CDR3 spans 15 residues. Trimming cost V 5 bases and J 5 bases, with 18 bases left between them.

The chain couples TRBV19 to TRBJ2-2, with 8 bases that match TRBD1. This CDR3 is 16 amino acids long. V was clipped by 5 bases and J by 0 bases; unmatched bases: 5. Germline V CDR1 and CDR2: LNHDA, SQIVND (reference sequence). The chain's CDR3 is CASSSGTGANTGELFF. CDR3 in DNA: TGTGCCAGTAGTTCGGGGACAGGCGCGAACACCGGGGAGCTGTTTTTT.

This chain uses TRBV6-1 with TRBJ1-2; maybe TRBD1 (5 bases). V was trimmed by 1 base and J by 6 bases, leaving 12 bases between them. Germline V gives CDR1 MNHNS, CDR2 SASEGT. The CDR3 spans 14 residues. This chain's CDR3 is CASSEVQGSHGYTF. For the CDR3, the DNA is TGTGCCAGCAGTGAAGTCCAGGGCTCACATGGCTACACCTTC.

The rearrangement uses TRBV19 and TRBJ1-2; weak D call: TRBD1 (6 bases). CDR3 length: 12 amino acids. Per the germline V gene, CDR1 is LNHDA and CDR2 is SQIVND (reference sequence). V was trimmed by 6 bases and J by 8 bases, leaving 13 bases between them. This CDR3 is CASSSGTFGYTF. DNA for the CDR3: TGTGCCAGTAGCTCCGGGACATTCGGCTACACCTTC.

The CDR3, as DNA: TGTGCCAGCAGCTTCATAGCGGGCCCCTACAATGAGCAGTTCTTC. This encodes CASSFIAGPYNEQFF. The V gene is TRBV7-2, the J gene TRBJ2-1; 7 nucleotides align to TRBD2. With V trimmed by 3 bases and J by 2 bases, 4 bases remained unmatched. The CDR3 extends over 15 amino acids. CDR1 and CDR2 from the germline V gene are SGHTA and FQGNSA.

The V gene is TRBV30, the J gene TRBJ2-1; D tentatively reads TRBD1 or TRBD2 (6 bases each). The CDR3 has 14 amino acids. With 1 base removed from V and 8 bases from J, the gap between germline ends came to 15 bases. Germline loops: CDR1 GTSNPN, CDR2 SVGIG (reference sequence). CDR3 sequence (DNA): TGTGCCTGGAGTGCGGGGGCAGGGAAGGATGAGCAGTTCTTC. This codes for CAWSAGAGKDEQFF. Complete variable domain (other parts from reference TRBV30 and TRBJ2-1): SQTIHQWPATLVQPVGSPLSLECTVEGTSNPNLYWYRQAAGRGLQLLFYSVGIGQISSEVPQNLSASRPQDRQFILSSKKLLLSDSGFYLCAWSAGAGKDEQFFGPGTRLTVL.

The table lists this clone with a few counts. This sequence joins TRBV5-6 and TRBJ2-1; D possibly matches TRBD1 or TRBD2 (5 bases each). Germline CDR1 and CDR2: SGHDT and YYEEEE. V gave up 0 bases and J gave up 0 bases, with 13 bases separating them. The CDR3 is made up of 17 amino acids. CDR3 nucleotides: TGTGCCAGCAGCTTGGAGGCAGGGACGCTCTCCTACAATGAGCAGTTCTTC. Translated, it gives CASSLEAGTLSYNEQFF. The complete variable domain, with remaining parts taken from reference TRBV5-6 and TRBJ2-1, reads DAGVTQSPTHLIKTRGQQVTLRCSPKSGHDTVSWYQQALGQGPQFIFQYYEEEERQRGNFPDRFSGHQFPNYSSELNVNALLLGDSALYLCASSLEAGTLSYNEQFFGPGTRLTVL.

This sequence joins TRBV7-9 and TRBJ2-3; D not resolved. Germline V CDR1 and CDR2: SEHNR, FQNEAQ (reference sequence). This CDR3 has 14 residues. V was cut by 2 bases and J by 7 bases, with 13 bases left in between. The CDR3 nucleotides read TGTGCCAGCAGCTTAAACACACGCCGTAATACGCAGTATTTT. The encoded protein is CASSLNTRRNTQYF.

V usage is TRBV29-1 and J usage is TRBJ2-2; D not certain. V lost 0 bases and J 4 bases, leaving 6 bases between the germline ends. This CDR3 region has 13 residues. The germline V gene has CDR1 SQVTM and CDR2 ANQGSEA. The CDR3 loop reads CSVEDGFTGELFF. The CDR3 DNA follows: TGCAGCGTTGAAGATGGGTTCACCGGGGAGCTGTTTTTT.

The V and J genes are TRBV27 and TRBJ2-7, with TRBD1 identical over 9 bases. This CDR3 has 15 amino acids. CDR1 is MNHEY, CDR2 SMNVEV, per germline (reference sequence). The V gene end was trimmed by 2 bases and the J gene end by 3 bases; junction bases not matched to a gene: 5. The CDR3 spells CASSLGGQGYYEQYF. The CDR3 nucleotides read TGTGCCAGCAGTTTAGGGGGACAGGGTTACTACGAGCAGTACTTC.

This clone was seen a few times. CDR3 region: CASQSSGNTIYF. The CDR3 nucleotides are TGTGCCAGCCAGAGCTCTGGAAACACCATATATTTT. The V gene is TRBV2, the J gene TRBJ1-3; D remains unclear. Germline lookup yields CDR1 SNHLY and CDR2 FYNNEI. CDR3 length: 12 amino acids. V lost 8 bases and J 0 bases, leaving 5 bases between the germline ends.

The table lists this clone with a few counts. The chain uses TRBV7-6 and TRBJ1-5; the D is unclear. Trimming removed 4 bases at V and 0 bases at J, with 10 bases between. The CDR3 runs 15 residues. CDR1 SGHVS and CDR2 FNYEAQ come from the germline V gene. The CDR3 region is CASSSDGNSNQPQHF. The DNA of the CDR3 is TGTGCCAGCAGCTCGGACGGTAATAGCAATCAGCCCCAGCATTTT.

This chain connects TRBV7-8 to TRBJ1-2; D call uncertain. The CDR3 extends over 12 amino acids. The V and J ends lost 0 bases and 6 bases respectively, with 5 bases between them. In germline, CDR1 is SGHVS, CDR2 FQNEAQ. CDR3 amino acids: CASSLAADGYTF. CDR3 nucleotide sequence: TGTGCCAGCAGCTTAGCGGCGGATGGCTACACCTTC.

The V gene is TRBV29-1, the J gene TRBJ1-1; D gene unclear. This CDR3 region has 13 residues. Trimming left V 0 bases short and J 7 bases short, with 12 bases between. From germline, CDR1 is SQVTM and CDR2 ANQGSEA. DNA for the CDR3: TGCAGCGTTGAAGATCAGCGGGAAATTGAAGCTTTCTTT. Protein sequence: CSVEDQREIEAFF.

The chain links TRBV7-6 to TRBJ2-2; D is undetermined. Deletions cut 5 bases from V and 1 base from J, with 5 bases between. This CDR3 is 13 amino acids long. Germline CDR1 and CDR2: SGHVS and FNYEAQ. The CDR3: CASSQGNTGELFF. The CDR3 nucleotides are TGTGCCAGCAGCCAAGGGAACACCGGGGAGCTGTTTTTT.

This clone appeared a single time. CDR3 sequence: CASSAWGVRSYNSPLHF. The DNA of the CDR3 is TGTGCCAGCAGCGCGTGGGGGGTAAGGTCCTATAATTCACCCCTCCACTTT. V usage is TRBV5-6 and J usage is TRBJ1-6; tentatively, D is TRBD1 (5 bases). The germline V and J ends were trimmed by 4 bases and 1 base, with 15 bases remaining between them. Looked up from germline, CDR1 is SGHDT and CDR2 is YYEEEE. The CDR3 runs to 17 residues.

This chain connects TRBV2 to TRBJ1-2; D is ambiguous. The CDR3 runs 14 residues. V lost 8 bases, J lost 1 base, and 14 bases lay in between. Germline V CDR1 and CDR2: SNHLY, FYNNEI. The CDR3 is CASSPDQHNYGYTF. DNA of the CDR3: TGTGCCAGCTCCCCGGACCAGCATAACTATGGCTACACCTTC.

This chain uses TRBV30 with TRBJ2-3; D gene ambiguous. The CDR3 has 14 residues. The germline V gene has CDR1 GTSNPN and CDR2 SVGIG (reference sequence). Trimming shortened V by 0 bases and J by 6 bases, and 13 bases separated the two germline ends. The CDR3 sequence: CAWSVQGQIDTQYF. The CDR3 DNA is TGTGCCTGGAGTGTACAAGGCCAAATCGATACGCAGTATTTT.